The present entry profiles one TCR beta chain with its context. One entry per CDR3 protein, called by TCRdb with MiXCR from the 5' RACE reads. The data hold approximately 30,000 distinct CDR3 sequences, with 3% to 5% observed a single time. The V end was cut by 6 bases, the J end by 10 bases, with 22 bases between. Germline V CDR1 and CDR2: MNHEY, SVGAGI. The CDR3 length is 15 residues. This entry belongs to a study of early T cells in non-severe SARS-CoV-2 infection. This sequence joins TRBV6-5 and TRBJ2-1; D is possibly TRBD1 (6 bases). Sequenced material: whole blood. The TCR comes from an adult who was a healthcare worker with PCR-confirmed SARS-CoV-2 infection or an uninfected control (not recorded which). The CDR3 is CASSLQGILSEEQFF. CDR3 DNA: TGTGCCAGCAGCCTACAGGGTATTTTGAGTGAGGAGCAGTTCTTC.